This T cell receptor (beta chain) comes out of a study of cytomegalovirus exposure and HLA in healthy donors. The study's findings and limits: Being productive about 87% or about 30% of the time was typical of most TCR beta V segments in an earlier analysis. Exclusion applied to some V segments, including TRBV6-2 and TRBV6-3, as they were indistinguishable.

The CDR3 length is 15 residues. The V gene lost 2 bases and the J gene lost 1 base, with 10 bases spanning the gap. The germline CDR1 and CDR2 sequences are SGHTA and FQGNSA. The PCR ran on 60 Vbeta and 13 Jbeta primers. The table came from immunoSEQ multiplex PCR; TCRdb's copy has only in-frame clones and leaves some out. The repertoire includes 200,000 to 250,000 clones, approximately 84% of them detected once, and approximately 0.62% sits in the top ten. As for this clone: Its antigen is undetermined.

This chain joins TRBV7-2 and TRBJ2-3; D remains unclear. The source of this sequence is a middle-aged woman in good health and CMV-seronegative. Material: PBMCs. CDR3 nucleotides: TGTGCCAGCAGCTTAAGGCTAGTTGGCACAGATACGCAGTATTTT. The encoded protein is CASSLRLVGTDTQYF.